These T cell receptor beta chains were read from a single sample in a study of blood T cell repertoires in COVID-19. Assay: immunoSEQ multiplex PCR; the TCRdb copy retains only in-frame clones and omits some. This table holds about 380,000 clones, approximately 90% found once. Material for sequencing was PBMCs or T cells enriched from blood (not recorded which). The receptors come from a woman aged 18-35 years who had recovered from COVID-19. Both conserved end residues are part of each CDR3.

J gene: TRBJ2-7
V gene: TRBV10-2
CDR3 protein: CASSDEGARNEQYF

J gene: TRBJ1-5
V gene: TRBV6-5
CDR3 protein: CASSSLDGFGNQPQHF

J gene: TRBJ2-3
V gene: TRBV6-4
CDR3 protein: CASSDFGGGTDTQYF

J gene: TRBJ2-7
V gene: TRBV27
CDR3 protein: CASSFAMGHPEQYF

J gene: TRBJ2-7
V gene: TRBV12-3/TRBV12-4
CDR3 protein: CASSRGDEQYF

J gene: TRBJ1-2
V gene: TRBV7-9
CDR3 protein: CASSSDGVGYGYTF

J gene: TRBJ2-2
V gene: TRBV6-2/TRBV6-3
CDR3 protein: CASSYRGGTSELFF

J gene: TRBJ2-3
V gene: TRBV7-8
CDR3 protein: CASSSGAVGTQYF

J gene: TRBJ1-5
V gene: TRBV3-1/TRBV3-2
CDR3 protein: CASSQNSYSNQPQHF

J gene: TRBJ1-1
V gene: TRBV5-6
CDR3 protein: CASSLVWQPTGNTEAFF

J gene: TRBJ1-5
V gene: TRBV5-6
CDR3 protein: CASSTIAREESNQPQHF

J gene: TRBJ2-3
V gene: TRBV6-2/TRBV6-3
CDR3 protein: CASSYGDSDGYF

J gene: TRBJ2-3
V gene: TRBV3-1/TRBV3-2
CDR3 protein: CASSQGIGELTDTQYF

J gene: TRBJ2-3
V gene: TRBV9
CDR3 protein: CASSVVGHREDTQYF

J gene: TRBJ2-2
V gene: TRBV7-8
CDR3 protein: CASTITRAGELFF

J gene: TRBJ2-7
V gene: TRBV18
CDR3 protein: CASSPSGEQYF

J gene: TRBJ1-1
V gene: TRBV4-1
CDR3 protein: CASSRQVDTEAFF

J gene: TRBJ1-6
V gene: TRBV5-1
CDR3 protein: CASSSRNRGGSPLHF

J gene: TRBJ1-5
V gene: TRBV27
CDR3 protein: CASSFMGGAPGGQPQHF

J gene: TRBJ1-1
V gene: TRBV29-1
CDR3 protein: CSVDGRRPEAFF

J gene: TRBJ2-3
V gene: TRBV1
CDR3 protein: CTSSQQGADTQYF

J gene: TRBJ1-1
V gene: TRBV27
CDR3 protein: CASSPGTGGFMNTEAFF

J gene: TRBJ1-1
V gene: TRBV29-1
CDR3 protein: CSVVFGVVEAFF

J gene: TRBJ2-3
V gene: TRBV7-3
CDR3 protein: CASSLQNYDTQYF

J gene: TRBJ2-7
V gene: TRBV5-1
CDR3 protein: CASSLGGTYEQYF

J gene: TRBJ1-3
V gene: TRBV29-1
CDR3 protein: CSVEGGADSGNTIYF

J gene: TRBJ1-2
V gene: TRBV30
CDR3 protein: CAWSLRRTGEIVGDYGYTF

J gene: TRBJ2-1
V gene: TRBV2
CDR3 protein: CASGQLEGGEQFF

J gene: TRBJ1-1
V gene: TRBV6-1
CDR3 protein: CASSEGFDRYYTEAFF

J gene: TRBJ1-1
V gene: TRBV9
CDR3 protein: CASSPSVRNTEAFF

J gene: TRBJ1-2
V gene: TRBV4-1
CDR3 protein: CASQPGGDDYGYTF

J gene: TRBJ2-3
V gene: TRBV4-1
CDR3 protein: CASSQVGGGLGTDTQYF

J gene: TRBJ1-4
V gene: TRBV12-3/TRBV12-4
CDR3 protein: CASSPPGGEKLFF

J gene: TRBJ1-1
V gene: TRBV7-9
CDR3 protein: CASSFPEGGMNTEAFF

J gene: TRBJ1-5
V gene: TRBV4-3
CDR3 protein: CASSQQQGALPQHF

J gene: TRBJ2-1
V gene: TRBV29-1
CDR3 protein: CSVARRGGDEQFF

J gene: TRBJ2-1
V gene: TRBV7-3
CDR3 protein: CASSLGGVSEQFF

J gene: TRBJ2-7
V gene: TRBV7-8
CDR3 protein: CASSFPGQGLSYEQYF

J gene: TRBJ1-1
V gene: TRBV18
CDR3 protein: CASSPVGETFTEAFF

J gene: TRBJ1-3
V gene: TRBV4-1
CDR3 protein: CASSQQQGAGNTIYF

J gene: TRBJ1-2
V gene: TRBV5-4
CDR3 protein: CASSPGQGPNYGYTF

J gene: TRBJ2-1
V gene: TRBV16
CDR3 protein: CASSQSMSEQFF

J gene: TRBJ1-2
V gene: TRBV5-4
CDR3 protein: CASSQEADGYTF

J gene: TRBJ2-2
V gene: TRBV7-9
CDR3 protein: CASSLIRGGNTGELFF

J gene: TRBJ1-4
V gene: TRBV9
CDR3 protein: CASSMGGTNEKLFF

J gene: TRBJ2-7
V gene: TRBV19
CDR3 protein: CASMDRSYEQYF

J gene: TRBJ1-1
V gene: TRBV7-3
CDR3 protein: CASSPRPGTGREMNTEAFF

J gene: TRBJ2-1
V gene: TRBV19
CDR3 protein: CASSSLGAEQFF

J gene: TRBJ2-3
V gene: TRBV2
CDR3 protein: CASSDQNSYVDTQYF

J gene: TRBJ2-5
V gene: TRBV7-8
CDR3 protein: CASSSEDGQYQETQYF

J gene: TRBJ2-5
V gene: TRBV28
CDR3 protein: CASSLRGAGTQETQYF

J gene: TRBJ2-7
V gene: TRBV21-1
CDR3 protein: CASSKGRRWEGSTSYEQYF

J gene: TRBJ1-3
V gene: TRBV10-3
CDR3 protein: CAISGRTGSRSGNTIYF

J gene: TRBJ2-3
V gene: TRBV7-9
CDR3 protein: CASSPGTSGGAGPDTQYF